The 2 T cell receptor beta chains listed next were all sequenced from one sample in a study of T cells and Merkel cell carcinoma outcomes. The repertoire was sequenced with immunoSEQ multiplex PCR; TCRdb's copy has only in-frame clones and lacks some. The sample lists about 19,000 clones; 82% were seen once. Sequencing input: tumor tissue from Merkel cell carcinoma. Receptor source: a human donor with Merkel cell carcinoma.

For the CDR3, the DNA is TGTGCCAGCAGTCTAGCGGGAGGGCCGGTAGATACGCAGTATTTT. The encoded protein is CASSLAGGPVDTQYF. V usage is TRBV27 and J usage is TRBJ2-3; TRBD2 agrees at 12 bases. This CDR3 has 15 residues. Looked up from germline, CDR1 is MNHEY and CDR2 is SMNVEV (reference sequence). Trimming removed 5 bases from V and 5 bases from J; junction bases left unmatched: 5.

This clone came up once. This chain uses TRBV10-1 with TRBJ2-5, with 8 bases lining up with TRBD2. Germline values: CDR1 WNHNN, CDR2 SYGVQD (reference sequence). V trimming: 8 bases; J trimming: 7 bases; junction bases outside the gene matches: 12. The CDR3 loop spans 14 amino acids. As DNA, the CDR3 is TGCGCCAGCCAGGAGGAGCGGGGGAACGTGACCCAGTACTTC. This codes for CASQEERGNVTQYF.